This entry is about one TCR beta chain. The data stem from a study of blood T cell repertoires in COVID-19. Study-level information: Donors in the United States, Italy and Spain gave samples during acute or convalescent COVID-19.

The V gene's germline CDR1 is GTSNPN and CDR2 SVGIG (reference sequence). The CDR3 sequence is 14 residues long. J was trimmed by 1 base and V by 0 bases; bases with no gene match: 3. In the source study's methods: Reference gene primer amplification gave nucleated cell count estimates. The assay was immunoSEQ multiplex PCR, and TCRdb's table has in-frame clones only and misses some. The V and J calls and clone size are taken from that table; D and trimming were inferred from the DNA. The table has some 180,000 clones, roughly 80% seen once. The receptor was derived from a man between 60 and 75 years old with acute or convalescent COVID-19. The chain carries TRBV30 and TRBJ2-7, with TRBD2 identical over 7 bases. Input material: peripheral blood. CDR3 in DNA: TGTGCCTGGAGTGTAGGCGGGGGTTCCTACGAGCAGTACTTC. It translates to CAWSVGGGSYEQYF.